Below are 3 T cell receptor beta chains sequenced from a single sample in a study of T cells after yellow fever vaccination. TCRdb re-analysed the 5' RACE reads in MiXCR, keeping a single row per CDR3 protein. This table holds just under 30,000 distinct CDR3 sequences, over 4.5% found once. Sequenced material: CD8+ T cells sorted from PBMCs, taken 10 days after the yellow fever booster vaccination. These receptors were obtained from a man under 40 who received the YFV17D yellow fever vaccine.

This clonotype has a count of ten or more. This chain uses TRBV7-2 with TRBJ2-3; 7 nucleotides agree with TRBD1. V lost 6 bases, J lost 0 bases, and 21 bases stayed unmatched. The CDR3 contains 20 residues. Germline values: CDR1 SGHTA, CDR2 FQGNSA. Written as DNA, the CDR3 is TGTGCCAGCAGGTTCCGGCCCATGTATACCGGGACAGATAGCACAGATACGCAGTATTTT. This sequence encodes CASRFRPMYTGTDSTDTQYF.

Ten or more counts support this clonotype. This chain joins TRBV5-5 and TRBJ2-1, with a possible D match to TRBD2 (6 bases). The germline CDR1 and CDR2 sequences are SGHKS and YYEKEE (reference sequence). The CDR3 spans 15 residues. V lost 4 bases to trimming and J lost 0 bases, with 11 bases between them. CDR3 nucleotide sequence: TGTGCCAGCAGCCCCGTAGCGGACTCCTACAATGAGCAGTTCTTC. This encodes CASSPVADSYNEQFF.

This clonotype was observed many times. V and J are TRBV6-1 and TRBJ1-5; D might be TRBD1 (5 bases). Between the trimmed V and J ends, which lost 2 bases and 10 bases, there was a span of 15 bases. Germline V gene lookup returns CDR1 MNHNS and CDR2 SASEGT. The CDR3 extends over 14 amino acids. As DNA, the CDR3 is TGTGCCAGCAGTGAACCCCCGGACATACAACCCCAGCATTTT. Protein: CASSEPPDIQPQHF.